This T cell receptor beta chain was captured in a study of T cells in Graves' hyperthyroidism and ophthalmopathy. Study-wide results and limits: Most thyroid-expanded clonotypes above 0.001 were also found in blood.

Uncontrolled infection, other autoimmune disease, pregnancy or lactation led to exclusion. Clinical symptoms, serum thyroxine, TRAb, thyroid ultrasound and orbital computed tomography informed diagnoses. The source of the PBMCs was less than 12 ml of fresh peripheral blood. This clonotype appeared many times. Antigen: not known. Researchers amplified the TCR beta CDR3 regions from RNA transcripts. Using the HTBI primer set, a first-round RT-PCR was run on the TCR CDR3. TCRdb re-called the multiplex PCR reads through MiXCR, storing one row per CDR3 protein. In the table there are hundreds of thousands of distinct CDR3 sequences, around 15% of which are singletons. V lost 4 bases and J lost 5; bases outside the gene matches: 7. Germline V gives CDR1 MDHEN, CDR2 SYDVKM. There are 17 residues in the CDR3.

The chain recombines TRBV28 with TRBJ2-3, with 15 positions matching TRBD2. The source of this sequence is a woman aged 25 to 39 with Graves' hyperthyroidism. The sample comprised blood. The CDR3 reads CASSSGLAGGRGDTQYF. The CDR3 bases are TGTGCCAGCAGTTCAGGACTAGCGGGAGGGCGGGGAGATACGCAGTATTTT. Drawing the rest from reference TRBV28 and TRBJ2-3, the complete variable domain is DVKVTQSSRYLVKRTGEKVFLECVQDMDHENMFWYRQDPGLGLRLIYFSYDVKMKEKGDIPEGYSVSREKKERFSLILESASTNQTSMYLCASSSGLAGGRGDTQYFGPGTRLTVL.